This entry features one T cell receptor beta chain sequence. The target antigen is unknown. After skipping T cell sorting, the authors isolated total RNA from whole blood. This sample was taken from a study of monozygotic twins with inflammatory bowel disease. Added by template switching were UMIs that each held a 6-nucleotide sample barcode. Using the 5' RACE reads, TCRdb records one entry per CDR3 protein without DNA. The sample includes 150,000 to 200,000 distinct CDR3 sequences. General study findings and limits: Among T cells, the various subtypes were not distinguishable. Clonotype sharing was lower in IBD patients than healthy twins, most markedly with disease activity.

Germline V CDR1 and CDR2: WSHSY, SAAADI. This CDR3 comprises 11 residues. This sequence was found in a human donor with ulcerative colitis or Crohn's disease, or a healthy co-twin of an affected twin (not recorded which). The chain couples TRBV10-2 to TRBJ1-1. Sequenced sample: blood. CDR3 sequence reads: CASSELVEAFF.